The 7 T cell receptor beta chains below all came from one sample that was sequenced in a study of cytomegalovirus exposure and HLA in healthy donors. The study ran its PCR with 60 Vbeta and 13 Jbeta primers. Produced via immunoSEQ multiplex PCR; TCRdb's table is partial and in-frame only. The sample carries approximately 65,000 clones, 65% to 70% recorded once. Material: PBMCs. The origin of the receptors is a man aged 35 to 55 in good health and CMV-seropositive.

This clone was found a few times. V gene TRBV30 combines with J gene TRBJ2-2; D is possibly TRBD1 (6 bases). The CDR3 is made up of 14 amino acids. Germline V gives CDR1 GTSNPN, CDR2 SVGIG (reference sequence). Trimming pared 2 bases from V and 7 bases from J, leaving 14 bases between. The CDR3 loop reads CAWSSLTGHGELFF. In DNA form, the CDR3 reads TGTGCCTGGAGTTCCCTCACAGGGCACGGGGAGCTGTTTTTT.

The genes are TRBV27 and TRBJ2-1; D is perhaps TRBD2 (6 bases). The germline V gene has CDR1 MNHEY and CDR2 SMNVEV (reference sequence). V was shortened by 2 bases and J by 7 bases, with 12 bases between the two germline ends. This CDR3 region has 14 residues. CDR3 loop: CASSLVASGNEQFF. Written as DNA, the CDR3 is TGTGCCAGCAGTTTAGTGGCGAGCGGGAATGAGCAGTTCTTC.

The chain combines TRBV5-4 with TRBJ2-7, with 9 bases matching TRBD2. The length of the CDR3 is 16 residues. After removal of 0 bases from V and 6 bases from J, the junction contained 10 bases not matched to a gene. CDR1 is SGHNT, CDR2 YYREEE, per germline (reference sequence). This chain's CDR3 is CASSLGISGGGVEQYF. The CDR3 nucleotides are TGTGCCAGCAGCTTGGGAATTAGCGGGGGTGGGGTCGAGCAGTACTTC.

The sample holds a few counts of this clone. The V and J genes are TRBV2 and TRBJ2-3, with D possibly being TRBD2 (6 bases). V was trimmed by 5 bases and J by 6 bases, leaving 12 bases between them. Germline loops: CDR1 SNHLY, CDR2 FYNNEI. The CDR3 is 13 residues long. The CDR3: CASSKGRGDTQYF. DNA for the CDR3: TGTGCCAGCAGTAAGGGACGGGGGGATACGCAGTATTTT.

The rearrangement joins TRBV7-2 to TRBJ2-3, with a weak D call TRBD2 (5 bases). V lost 1 base and J 0 bases, leaving 8 bases between the germline ends. Per the germline V gene, CDR1 is SGHTA and CDR2 is FQGNSA. CDR3 length: 15 amino acids. The CDR3 loop is CASSLGTYSTDTQYF. The CDR3 nucleotides are TGTGCCAGCAGCTTAGGGACTTACAGCACAGATACGCAGTATTTT.

In its sample, this clone was seen once. The rearrangement uses TRBV7-6 and TRBJ2-5; 7 positions match TRBD2. The CDR3 sequence is 16 residues long. CDR1 and CDR2 from the germline V gene are SGHVS and FNYEAQ. With V trimmed by 3 bases and J by 3 bases, 10 bases remained unmatched. CDR3 amino acids: CASSFAASGLKETQYF. The CDR3 DNA reads as TGTGCCAGCAGCTTTGCGGCTAGCGGTTTAAAAGAGACCCAGTACTTC.

This chain connects TRBV11-2 to TRBJ2-5; D call uncertain. The J call may not be correct, given that the DNA end is closer to TRBJ2-7. CDR3 length: 13 amino acids. Germline V gene lookup returns CDR1 SGHAT and CDR2 FQNNGV. The CDR3: CASIKAQDYEQYF. CDR3 bases: TGTGCCAGCATCAAGGCTCAGGACTACGAGCAGTACTTC.